The rows below give T cell receptor beta chains drawn from one sample of a study of blood T cell repertoires in COVID-19. Profiled with immunoSEQ multiplex PCR; TCRdb holds only in-frame clones, not every one. The sample yields some 66,000 clones, roughly nine tenths seen once. Material: peripheral blood. These receptors were obtained from a human donor in a cohort sampled during active COVID-19. Both conserved end residues are part of each CDR3. A D gene is named only where the DNA matches it firmly. Part of the rows lack a size; the others show once, few, many or a class for expanded clones.

V,J,size,D,DNA,CDR3
TRBV3-1/TRBV3-2,TRBJ2-3,-,TRBD2,TGTGCCAGCAGCCAGTCTAGCGGGGGCACAGATACGCAGTATTTT,CASSQSSGGTDTQYF
TRBV7-8,TRBJ2-7,-,-,TGTGCCAGCAGCACGCGGGACGGAGGCTACGAGCAGTACTTC,CASSTRDGGYEQYF
TRBV7-2,TRBJ2-5,-,TRBD2,TGTGCCAGCAGCTTAGTCGGGGGGTACCAAGAGACCCAGTACTTC,CASSLVGGYQETQYF
TRBV7-2,TRBJ2-1,-,TRBD2,TGTGCCAGCAGCAGACTAGCGGGGCTCAATGAGCAGTTCTTC,CASSRLAGLNEQFF
TRBV7-9,TRBJ1-1,-,-,TGTGCCAGCAGCTTCCGGGAACCGAACACTGAAGCTTTCTTT,CASSFREPNTEAFF
TRBV27,TRBJ2-2,-,-,TGTGCCAGCAGTTTATGGCAGATGAACACCGGGGAGCTGTTTTTT,CASSLWQMNTGELFF
TRBV2,TRBJ2-2,-,-,TGTGCCAGCAGTGCGAATACAAGAACCGGGGAGCTGTTTTTT,CASSANTRTGELFF
TRBV5-4,TRBJ2-1,-,-,TGTGCCAGCAGCTTGGATCTAGCGACATACAATGAGCAGTTCTTC,CASSLDLATYNEQFF
TRBV19,TRBJ1-4,-,-,TGTGCCAGTAGTATTAGATTTGAAAAACTGTTTTTT,CASSIRFEKLFF
TRBV7-8,TRBJ1-3,-,-,TGTGCCAGCAGCCCCAACCCTCGACAGACCTTCTCTGGAAACACCATATATTTT,CASSPNPRQTFSGNTIYF
TRBV5-1,TRBJ2-1,-,-,TGCGCCAGCAGCTTGAATTGGGGAGGTCCTGAGCAGTTCTTC,CASSLNWGGPEQFF
TRBV4-2,TRBJ2-5,-,-,TGTGCCAGCAGCCAACTATCAACGGGGGCCCAGTACTTC,CASSQLSTGAQYF
TRBV13,TRBJ2-5,once,TRBD2,TGTGCCAGCAGCTTTCTCTCCCGGGGGGTGGGGAGAGAGACCCAGTACTTC,CASSFLSRGVGRETQYF
TRBV5-4,TRBJ2-7,-,TRBD1,TGTGCCAGCAGCTTAACGACAGGGAGCTCCTACGAGCAGTACTTC,CASSLTTGSSYEQYF
TRBV20-1,TRBJ1-5,-,TRBD1,TGCAGTGCTAGTCCCGGGGGGACAGGGGACGGATGGGATAAGCCCCAGCATTTT,CSASPGGTGDGWDKPQHF
TRBV2,TRBJ1-4,-,-,TGTGCCAGCAGGGCAGGGCTTAATGAAAAACTGTTTTTT,CASRAGLNEKLFF
TRBV5-4,TRBJ2-5,few,-,TGTGCCAGCAGCTTGGTTAGCGGAGGGAGTTCTAATGGGGAGACCCAGTACTTC,CASSLVSGGSSNGETQYF
TRBV2,TRBJ2-7,-,-,TGTGCCAGCAGTGAAGGGCGAGGAGCCCCCTACGAGCAGTACTTC,CASSEGRGAPYEQYF
TRBV28,TRBJ1-2,-,-,TGTGCCAGCAGTGCGGCGGCAGGGTATGGCTACACCTTC,CASSAAAGYGYTF
TRBV5-4,TRBJ2-5,-,-,TGTGCCAGCAGCGACCCCGGGACACAAGAGACCCAGTACTTC,CASSDPGTQETQYF
TRBV6-5,TRBJ2-7,-,TRBD1,TGTGCCAGCAGGGATACCGGGACAGGGAAGAACGAGCAGTACTTC,CASRDTGTGKNEQYF
TRBV7-2,TRBJ2-1,-,-,TGTGCCAGCAGCCTAGCCCGGGGAACCTACAATGAGCAGTTCTTC,CASSLARGTYNEQFF
TRBV7-9,TRBJ2-5,-,-,TGTGCCAGCAGCTTAGTTTTCCCCAGCGGTTCTCAGACCCAGTACTTC,CASSLVFPSGSQTQYF
TRBV5-4,TRBJ1-2,-,TRBD1,TGTGCCAGCAGCTTACAGGGGGCTGGAGGCTACACCTTC,CASSLQGAGGYTF
TRBV5-1,TRBJ2-5,-,TRBD2,TGCGCCAGCAGCCCTGGACTAGCGGGGGAAGAGACCCAGTACTTC,CASSPGLAGEETQYF
TRBV3-1/TRBV3-2,TRBJ2-3,-,-,TGTGCCAGCAGCCAAATCATGACTAGGGGGGGTACGCAGTATTTT,CASSQIMTRGGTQYF
TRBV7-8,TRBJ2-7,-,TRBD1,TGTGCCAGCAGCAGGGGGACAGGGAGCGAGCAGTACTTC,CASSRGTGSEQYF
TRBV5-1,TRBJ2-1,-,TRBD1,TGCGCCAGCAGCTTGGGTTTTTACAGGGGCCAGGGGGACAATGAGCAGTTCTTC,CASSLGFYRGQGDNEQFF
TRBV14,TRBJ1-2,-,-,TGTGCCAGCAGCCAAGAGGTGGGCCTCATCTATGGCTACACCTTC,CASSQEVGLIYGYTF
TRBV7-2,TRBJ2-1,-,-,TGTGCCAGCAGCTTAATGGGGGCCGTCCAGAATGAGCAGTTCTTC,CASSLMGAVQNEQFF
TRBV24-1,TRBJ2-1,-,TRBD2,TGTGCCACCGGGACTAGCGGATTCTACAATGAGCAGTTCTTC,CATGTSGFYNEQFF
TRBV5-1,TRBJ2-7,-,-,TGCGCCAGCAGCTTAGGCGGCGAGCAGTACTTC,CASSLGGEQYF
TRBV2,TRBJ2-1,-,TRBD1,TGTGCCAGCAGCGCCGGGACAGGGGTATACAATGAGCAGTTCTTC,CASSAGTGVYNEQFF
TRBV11-2,TRBJ1-6,-,-,TGTGCCAGCAGCTTGGCAGGGCTCTATTCACCCCTCCACTTT,CASSLAGLYSPLHF
TRBV7-3,TRBJ1-1,-,TRBD1,TGTGCCAGCAGCTTTTCCGGGACAGCTAACACTGAAGCTTTCTTT,CASSFSGTANTEAFF
TRBV30,TRBJ2-2,-,TRBD2,TGTGCCTGGACTAGCGGGAGGGCCACCGGGGAGCTGTTTTTT,CAWTSGRATGELFF
TRBV14,TRBJ1-2,-,-,TGTGCCAGCAGCCACGATGGCCTAGTTGGCTACACCTTC,CASSHDGLVGYTF
TRBV23-1,TRBJ1-1,-,TRBD1,TGCGCCAGCCCAGGGGGGCCAGGGGGCGTCACTGAAGCTTTCTTT,CASPGGPGGVTEAFF
TRBV2,TRBJ1-2,-,TRBD1,TGTGCCAGCACTCCCGACAGGGAATATGGCTACACCTTC,CASTPDREYGYTF
TRBV7-2,TRBJ1-1,-,TRBD1,TGTGCCAGCAGCTTAGAATGGACAGGGTTTGCGAACACTGAAGCTTTCTTT,CASSLEWTGFANTEAFF
TRBV29-1,TRBJ1-4,once,-,TGCAGCGTTGAAGATGGCAGGGGTGCTAATGAAAAACTGTTTTTT,CSVEDGRGANEKLFF
TRBV4-1,TRBJ2-3,-,-,TGCGCCAGCAGCCAAGAGTACGGGGGCGCGATGCAGGGGAGGGCAGATACGCAGTATTTT,CASSQEYGGAMQGRADTQYF
TRBV5-1,TRBJ2-2,-,-,TGCGCCAGCAGCTCCAGGGCCGGGTTGGACACCGGGGAGCTGTTTTTT,CASSSRAGLDTGELFF
TRBV5-1,TRBJ2-3,-,-,TGCGCCAGCAGCTCCGGGACTTCTACAGATACGCAGTATTTT,CASSSGTSTDTQYF
TRBV7-2,TRBJ2-5,-,-,TGTGCCAGCAGCTTAGCGCTGACAGGAGGCCAAGAGACCCAGTACTTC,CASSLALTGGQETQYF
TRBV7-9,TRBJ2-7,-,TRBD1,TGTGCCAGCAGCTTAGACAGGGACAGGGGCTACGAGCAGTACTTC,CASSLDRDRGYEQYF
TRBV9,TRBJ2-2,-,-,TGTGCCAGCAGCGTAGCGGCAGGGCGTGGGGAGCTGTTTTTT,CASSVAAGRGELFF
TRBV2,TRBJ2-7,-,TRBD1,TGTGCCACCGGGACAGGCTCCTACGAGCAGTACTTC,CATGTGSYEQYF
TRBV2,TRBJ2-2,-,-,TGTGCCAGCAGTGAAGCAGCAGGGGAGAACGGGGAGCTGTTTTTT,CASSEAAGENGELFF
TRBV7-8,TRBJ1-4,few,TRBD1,TGTGCCAGCAGGGAGACAGGGATGAGTGAAAAACTGTTTTTT,CASRETGMSEKLFF
TRBV7-2,TRBJ2-2,-,TRBD2,TGTGCCAGCAGCTTAATCCCCGCGGATAGCGGGGGATCCGGGGAGCTGTTTTTT,CASSLIPADSGGSGELFF
TRBV7-2,TRBJ2-4,-,-,TGTGCCAGCAGCTTAGGGCGTGGGCTAGCACAACGCCAAAACATTCAGTACTTC,CASSLGRGLAQRQNIQYF
TRBV11-1,TRBJ2-5,-,-,TGTGCCAGCAGCTTAACGTCAGGATATGCGACCCAGTACTTC,CASSLTSGYATQYF
TRBV5-6,TRBJ2-7,-,TRBD2,TGTGCCAGCAGCTTACTAGCGGGGGTTTCCGGGTACGAGCAGTACTTC,CASSLLAGVSGYEQYF
TRBV28,TRBJ1-1,once,TRBD1,TGTGCCAGCAGTTTTGGGGACAGGGAGACGTCGGAAGCTTTCTTT,CASSFGDRETSEAFF
TRBV27,TRBJ1-1,-,-,TGTGCCAGCAGCTCCAGGGAAGGGCCTGAAGCTTTCTTT,CASSSREGPEAFF
TRBV4-3,TRBJ2-3,once,-,TGCGCCAGCAGCCAAGCTAGGACTAGCACAGATACGCAGTATTTT,CASSQARTSTDTQYF